This entry features one T cell receptor beta chain sequence. The antigen is unknown. This sample was taken from a study of cytomegalovirus exposure and HLA in healthy donors. Regarding the study as a whole: Generally TCR sequences proved uncommon, though certain public TCRs appeared in numerous donors.

Some clones are missing from TCRdb's copy, which holds only in-frame ones; the method was immunoSEQ multiplex PCR. The sample includes 75,000 to 85,000 clones, just over 90% of them seen just once. Germline CDR1 SEHNR, CDR2 FQNEAQ (reference sequence). V was pared by 7 bases and J by 6 bases, with 13 bases of the junction left unmatched. This CDR3 spans 15 amino acids. The sequence derives from a man younger than 45 in good health and CMV-seronegative. This chain joins TRBV7-9 and TRBJ1-2, with 8 nucleotides matching TRBD1. The material sequenced was PBMCs. The CDR3, as DNA: TGTGCCAGCACCTTCACCGGGACAGGTCTAGATGGCTACACCTTC. It codes for CASTFTGTGLDGYTF.